This T cell receptor (beta chain) was identified during a study of radiation and T cells in renal cell carcinoma. Study summary: Nephrectomy followed 15 Gy stereotactic body radiation by 4 weeks. Study conclusions and caveats: No pretreatment tumor biopsies were available for baseline clonotypes. Top tumor clonotypes rose in blood 2 weeks post-radiation, then contracted.

Of note for this clone: Its antigen is not identified.

As to time point: blood 2 weeks post-SBRT. Stated treatment: 15 Gy SBRT to primary tumor, nephrectomy 4 weeks later. The patient's renal cell carcinoma had clear cell pathology. Sequencing used immunoSEQ multiplex PCR; TCRdb keeps in-frame clones, though not all of them. The sample consists of about 120,000 clones, 81% of them appearing once. V gave up 4 bases and J gave up 4 bases, with 16 bases separating them. There are 15 residues in the CDR3. Germline-derived CDR1 and CDR2 are SGDLS and YYNGEE. The TCR originated in a man over 45 with renal cell carcinoma. The chain is built from TRBV9 and TRBJ2-3; D possibly matches TRBD1 or TRBD2 (5 bases each). Material: blood, obtained from a patient whose treatment included radiotherapy and nephrectomy. The CDR3 DNA is TGTGCCAGCAGCCTTGGGACCCCGAATCCAGATACGCAGTATTTT. Translation: CASSLGTPNPDTQYF.